The source of this T cell receptor (beta chain) is a study of T cell responses to AZD1222 COVID-19 vaccine. The V end was cut by 3 bases, the J end by 5 bases, with 10 bases between. This CDR3 region has 13 residues. Assay used: immunoSEQ multiplex PCR; TCRdb lists only in-frame clones, some missing. Of 120,000 or so clones listed, around 81% are singletons. Points from the study as a whole: Baseline serostatus was positive in only a handful of AZD1222 recipients. Mostly white British, mostly female donors; authors suggested clonal diversity may be underestimated.

In regard to this clone: No antigen is known for it.

The receptor's source is an adult in good health. J is TRBJ1-1 and V is TRBV12-3 or TRBV12-4; no clear D gene. The sample was peripheral blood, taken on day 0 of AZD1222 vaccination. This CDR3 reads CASSFNLGTEAFF. The CDR3 region has the DNA TGTGCCAGCAGTTTTAATCTCGGGACTGAAGCTTTCTTT.